What follows are 12 T cell receptor beta chains derived from one specimen sequenced in a study of blood T cells in healthy people across ages (dated by TCRdb to about 2015). Library prep was done by 5' RACE. Sequencing instrument: Illumina HiSeq 2500. The second PCR ran for roughly 7 to 11 cycles and used a J-beta primer mix along with a sample-barcoded 5' primer. In-frame beta chains were kept once TCRdb had trimmed the public reads at Q25 with fastp and called clones with MiXCR. Every CDR3 protein is listed once, alongside the most common genes and DNA of its rows. The sample table holds fewer than 950,000 distinct CDR3 sequences, of which approximately 55% were seen once. About two fifths of the sample goes to the ten largest clones. Sequenced: blood. The receptors here all came from a man older than 75 in good health.

This clonotype has more than one count but fewer than ten. The chain recombines TRBV5-1 with TRBJ2-2; D remains ambiguous. The CDR3 runs to 14 residues. Germline V lookup: CDR1 SGHRS, CDR2 YFSETQ. Trimming took 0 bases from V and 4 from J, leaving 7 bases between them. In DNA form, the CDR3 reads TGCGCCAGCAGCTTGGAACCTGGCACCGGGGAGCTGTTTTTT. Encoded protein: CASSLEPGTGELFF. The complete variable domain, with remaining parts taken from reference TRBV5-1 and TRBJ2-2, reads KAGVTQTPRYLIKTRGQQVTLSCSPISGHRSVSWYQQTPGQGLQFLFEYFSETQRNKGNFPGRFSGRQFSNSRSEMNVSTLELGDSALYLCASSLEPGTGELFFGEGSRLTVL.

The CDR3 spells CASSPQAGIAGANVLTF. CDR3 bases: TGTGCCAGCAGCCCCCAGGCGGGGATAGCTGGGGCCAACGTCCTGACTTTC. The chain is built from TRBV7-3 and TRBJ2-6; weak D call: TRBD2 (6 bases). The CDR3 contains 17 residues. V lost 5 bases and J lost 2, with 16 bases in between. Germline V gene lookup returns CDR1 SGHTA and CDR2 FQGTGA.

This rearrangement joins TRBV29-1 to TRBJ2-1, with no clear D. The CDR3 covers 12 residues. Trimming took 0 bases from V and 7 from J, leaving 7 bases between them. Germline V gene data show CDR1 as SQVTM and CDR2 as ANQGSEA. The CDR3 sequence is CSVEDLENEQFF. The CDR3 region has the DNA TGCAGCGTTGAAGATCTTGAGAATGAGCAGTTCTTC.

This clonotype came up once. This chain links TRBV4-1 with TRBJ2-7, with D unclear. This CDR3 comprises 13 residues. Trimming took off 1 base at V and 2 bases at J, with 6 bases between the two ends. From germline, CDR1 is MGHRA and CDR2 YSYEKL. The CDR3 region has the DNA TGCGCCAGCAGCCAAGGGTACGCCTACGAGCAGTACTTC. Amino acid sequence: CASSQGYAYEQYF.

The V and J genes are TRBV29-1 and TRBJ2-7; 8 nucleotides agree with TRBD2. The V gene end was trimmed by 5 bases and the J gene end by 5 bases; junction bases not matched to a gene: 14. This CDR3 has 15 residues. Germline CDR1 is SQVTM and CDR2 is ANQGSEA. In DNA, the CDR3 is TGCAGCGTTACCGGTACTAGCGGCATGGTCCACGAGCAGTACTTC. It encodes CSVTGTSGMVHEQYF.

This chain connects TRBV27 to TRBJ2-5, with TRBD2 matching 10 bases. V lost 5 bases, J lost 11 bases, and 11 bases stayed unmatched. In germline, CDR1 is MNHEY, CDR2 SMNVEV (reference sequence). This CDR3 contains 14 residues. CDR3 residues: CASSQAGGFYEQYF. CDR3 DNA sequence: TGTGCCAGCAGTCAAGCGGGAGGGTTCTATGAGCAGTACTTC.

This clonotype was observed a handful of times. The J gene is TRBJ2-1, the V gene TRBV6-1, with D possibly matching TRBD2 (6 bases). Germline V lookup: CDR1 MNHNS, CDR2 SASEGT. This CDR3 comprises 16 residues. Trimming removed 1 base at V and 2 bases at J, with 12 bases between. CDR3 nucleotide sequence: TGTGCCAGCAGTGAAGTCGGGGGTTTCACCTACAATGAGCAGTTCTTC. This translates into CASSEVGGFTYNEQFF.

The rearrangement links TRBV19 to TRBJ2-7; D perhaps matches TRBD1 (6 bases). The length of the CDR3 is 15 residues. V lost 10 bases and J 5 bases, leaving 24 bases between the germline ends. Per germline, CDR1 LNHDA and CDR2 SQIVND (reference sequence). This chain's CDR3 is CATRVSGGVRHEQYF. DNA of the CDR3: TGTGCCACCCGAGTAAGTGGGGGCGTCCGCCACGAGCAGTACTTC.

The CDR3: CASSVTQYQETQYF. As DNA, the CDR3 is TGTGCCAGCAGTGTAACTCAGTACCAAGAGACCCAGTACTTC. The V call is TRBV2, the J call TRBJ2-5; the D is unclear. Germline V gene data show CDR1 as SNHLY and CDR2 as FYNNEI. The CDR3 has 14 residues. V gave up 4 bases and J gave up 0 bases, with 9 bases separating them.

This chain joins TRBV10-3 and TRBJ1-2, with 11 bases aligning to TRBD1. Trimming cost V 3 bases and J 4 bases; bases outside gene matches: 7. The CDR3 covers 16 residues. Germline V gene lookup returns CDR1 ENHRY and CDR2 SYGVKD. The CDR3 loop is CAISEGGTGGGYGYTF. The CDR3 bases are TGTGCCATCAGTGAAGGCGGGACAGGGGGTGGCTATGGCTACACCTTC.

This sequence joins TRBV29-1 and TRBJ2-5; 9 nucleotides line up with TRBD2. Germline V gene sequence: CDR1 SQVTM, CDR2 ANQGSEA. The CDR3 is 17 residues long. J lost 11 bases, V lost 6 bases, and 25 bases had no gene match. The CDR3 DNA follows: TGCAGCGTAATTATACCAGGCCAGCGGGAGGTACTAGGGGAGCAGTACTTC. Translated: CSVIIPGQREVLGEQYF.

The chain is built from TRBV27 and TRBJ2-6; D gene uncertain. V lost 2 bases and J lost 4, with 15 bases in between. Germline lookup yields CDR1 MNHEY and CDR2 SMNVEV (reference sequence). There are 17 residues in the CDR3. The CDR3 loop is CASSLVSRLGGANVLTF. CDR3 in DNA: TGTGCCAGCAGTTTAGTATCGCGGCTCGGCGGGGCCAACGTCCTGACTTTC.